One and the same sample provided the 31 T cell receptor beta chains below, sequenced in a study of T-cell memory formation after mild COVID-19. A single record per CDR3 protein comes from TCRdb applying MiXCR to the 5' RACE reads. The data hold approximately 430,000 distinct CDR3 sequences, with around a quarter observed a single time. Sequencing was performed on PBMCs or a T cell subset sorted from them (not recorded which). The source is an adult woman who had mild COVID-19 (a few samples of this study predate the infection). Cell type and time point are not known.

This rearrangement joins TRBV5-4 to TRBJ2-7; 8 nucleotides agree with TRBD2. The CDR3 extends over 14 amino acids. The germline gives CDR1 SGHNT, CDR2 YYREEE (reference sequence). J was trimmed by 3 bases and V by 4 bases; bases with no gene match: 6. The CDR3 DNA follows: TGTGCCAGCAGCAGCCTGCGGGGGGACTACGAGCAGTACTTC. Residues: CASSSLRGDYEQYF.

In this sample, this clonotype turned up a few times. CDR3 residues: CASSLALTGARGYTF. CDR3 bases: TGTGCCAGCAGCTTAGCGCTAACAGGAGCCAGGGGCTACACCTTC. This chain connects TRBV7-9 to TRBJ1-2; weak D call: TRBD1 (5 bases). This CDR3 spans 15 amino acids. V was clipped by 0 bases and J by 8 bases, with 16 bases between them. Germline lookup yields CDR1 SEHNR and CDR2 FQNEAQ (reference sequence).

The chain employs TRBV11-1 and TRBJ2-7, with D possibly being TRBD1 (6 bases). Looked up from germline, CDR1 is SGHAT and CDR2 is FQDESV (reference sequence). There are 15 residues in the CDR3. V was cut by 1 base and J by 2 bases, with 12 bases left in between. CDR3 coding DNA: TGTGCCAGCAGCTTAGGGCCACAGGGCCCCTACGAGCAGTACTTC. Its translation: CASSLGPQGPYEQYF. Based on the CDR3 plus reference TRBV11-1 and TRBJ2-7, the full variable domain is EAEVAQSPRYKITEKSQAVAFWCDPISGHATLYWYRQILGQGPELLVQFQDESVVDDSQLPKDRFSAERLKGVDSTLKIQPAELGDSAMYLCASSLGPQGPYEQYFGPGTRLTVT.

This chain joins TRBV7-2 and TRBJ2-1; TRBD2 matches at 14 bases. The CDR3 length is 14 residues. J lost 9 bases, V lost 5 bases, and 3 bases had no gene match. Germline assignment: CDR1 SGHTA and CDR2 FQGNSA. The CDR3 DNA sequence: TGTGCCAGCAGCCCCGGGACTAGCGGGGGTGAGCAGTTCTTC. This gives the protein CASSPGTSGGEQFF.

V and J are TRBV7-8 and TRBJ2-1; 7 bases are a match to TRBD1. CDR1 and CDR2 from the germline V gene are SGHVS and FQNEAQ. The CDR3 is made up of 12 amino acids. V lost 4 bases to trimming and J lost 13 bases; unmatched junction nucleotides: 7. The CDR3 sequence: CASSSWDRIQFF. CDR3 DNA sequence: TGTGCCAGCAGCTCCTGGGACAGAATACAGTTCTTC.

The gene calls are TRBV5-1 and TRBJ1-1; 8 bases fit TRBD1. V shed 4 bases, J shed 4 bases, and the junction held 9 bases outside the gene matches. CDR1 SGHRS and CDR2 YFSETQ come from the germline V gene. The CDR3 spans 15 residues. The CDR3 reads CASSPGQGVPTEAFF. The CDR3 DNA is TGCGCCAGCAGCCCTGGACAGGGAGTCCCCACTGAAGCTTTCTTT.

CDR3 region: CASTSRDRGKAFF. For the CDR3, the DNA is TGTGCCAGCACTTCCCGGGACAGGGGTAAAGCTTTCTTT. The chain has TRBV6-5 and TRBJ1-1; the match to TRBD1 covers 10 bases. There are 13 residues in the CDR3. CDR1 and CDR2 (germline): MNHEY, SVGAGI. J gave up 9 bases and V 7 bases, and 8 bases lay outside the gene matches.

This clonotype has more than one count but fewer than ten. V gene TRBV7-7 combines with J gene TRBJ2-5, with D tentatively TRBD2 (6 bases). Trimming removed 4 bases at V and 5 bases at J, with 14 bases between. The germline V gene has CDR1 SSHAT and CDR2 FNYEAQ (reference sequence). This CDR3 is 14 amino acids long. CDR3 nucleotides: TGTGCCAGCAGCTCAGGGCGGGGCTTGGAGACCCAGTACTTC. Protein: CASSSGRGLETQYF.

This sequence joins TRBV7-2 and TRBJ1-2; D remains ambiguous. Germline V gene sequence: CDR1 SGHTA, CDR2 FQGNSA. This CDR3 is 14 amino acids long. Trimming cost V 5 bases and J 0 bases, with 10 bases left between them. Here the CDR3 DNA reads TGTGCCAGCAGCCGGACGGGCTCTAACTATGGCTACACCTTC. It is translated as CASSRTGSNYGYTF. Drawing the rest from reference TRBV7-2 and TRBJ1-2, the complete variable domain is GAGVSQSPSNKVTEKGKDVELRCDPISGHTALYWYRQSLGQGLEFLIYFQGNSAPDKSGLPSDRFSAERTGGSVSTLTIQRTQQEDSAVYLCASSRTGSNYGYTFGSGTRLTVV.

This clonotype has just a few counts. This rearrangement joins TRBV11-2 to TRBJ2-1; 7 nucleotides agree with TRBD2. This CDR3 spans 15 amino acids. The V and J ends lost 3 bases and 6 bases, in that order; junction bases with no gene match: 8. Germline values: CDR1 SGHAT, CDR2 FQNNGV. DNA of the CDR3: TGTGCCAGCAGCTTCACGGGAGGCGTCTCCAATGAGCAGTTCTTC. It specifies CASSFTGGVSNEQFF.

This clonotype has more than one count but fewer than ten. The rearrangement uses TRBV4-3 and TRBJ2-1; D not resolved. The CDR3 is 14 amino acids. CDR1 is LGHNA and CDR2 is YSLEER in the germline V gene. The ends were cut back, 0 bases at V and 9 bases at J, with 12 bases in the middle. CDR3 DNA sequence: TGCGCCAGCAGCCAAGACCGGCACCCCGGTGAGCAGTTCTTC. It encodes CASSQDRHPGEQFF.

This clonotype has more than one count but fewer than ten. V is TRBV29-1 and J is TRBJ2-1, with 8 bases lining up with TRBD2. V lost 4 bases to trimming and J lost 6 bases; unmatched junction nucleotides: 5. This CDR3 region has 13 residues. CDR1 is SQVTM, CDR2 ANQGSEA, per germline. The CDR3 sequence: CSVAGRAVNEQFF. The CDR3 DNA reads TGCAGCGTTGCCGGGAGGGCCGTCAATGAGCAGTTCTTC.

The chain is built from TRBV4-1 and TRBJ1-2; D possibly corresponds to TRBD1 (5 bases). Germline CDR1 and CDR2: MGHRA and YSYEKL. CDR3 size: 14 residues. The ends were cut back, 7 bases at V and 4 bases at J, with 16 bases in the middle. The CDR3 coding sequence is TGCGCCAGCACCCCCCGTGGGGACTCCTATGGCTACACCTTC. It specifies CASTPRGDSYGYTF.

This chain joins TRBV5-1 and TRBJ2-1; D is perhaps TRBD1 or TRBD2 (5 bases each). This CDR3 comprises 16 residues. Trimming left V 4 bases short and J 3 bases short, with 17 bases between. The germline CDR1 and CDR2 sequences are SGHRS and YFSETQ. CDR3 DNA: TGCGCCAGCAGCGGGGGTCGGGACGGGAACTACAATGAGCAGTTCTTC. Its translation: CASSGGRDGNYNEQFF.

This clonotype has just a few counts. The gene calls are TRBV4-1 and TRBJ1-2; TRBD1 aligns across 9 bases. The CDR3 is 15 residues long. Losses at the gene ends were 0 bases for V and 6 bases for J; bases not matched to a gene: 5. Germline-derived CDR1 and CDR2 are MGHRA and YSYEKL. The CDR3 sequence is CASSQDPDRGHGYTF. The CDR3 DNA follows: TGCGCCAGCAGCCAAGACCCGGACAGGGGTCATGGCTACACCTTC.

This clonotype was seen ten or more times. The V gene is TRBV7-3, the J gene TRBJ2-4; D is tentatively TRBD1 or TRBD2 (5 bases each). Germline CDR1 and CDR2: SGHTA and FQGTGA. The CDR3 length is 14 residues. The V end was cut by 6 bases, the J end by 9 bases, with 18 bases between. The CDR3 DNA reads as TGTGCCAGCAGTTCGGGGCCGCAGGAAAGCATTCAGTACTTC. Protein sequence: CASSSGPQESIQYF.

The chain has TRBV24-1 and TRBJ1-2; weak D call: TRBD1 (5 bases). The CDR3 has 17 residues. Trimming took off 6 bases at V and 8 bases at J, with 27 bases between the two ends. CDR1 and CDR2 from the germline V gene are KGHDR and SFDVKD. The CDR3 sequence: CATSRGSSGTASKGYTF. The DNA of the CDR3 is TGTGCCACCAGTCGCGGTAGCTCAGGGACGGCTAGCAAAGGCTACACCTTC.

This clonotype was detected a few times. The rearrangement uses TRBV20-1 and TRBJ2-7; D not resolved. The CDR3 is 11 residues long. The V end lost 3 bases, the J end lost 3 bases, and 6 bases lay between the germline ends. Per the germline V gene, CDR1 is DFQATT and CDR2 is SNEGSKA (reference sequence). The CDR3 DNA reads TGCAGTGCTAGTGGCCGCTACGAGCAGTACTTC. Its translation: CSASGRYEQYF.

This chain links TRBV5-1 with TRBJ1-5; TRBD1 agrees at 9 bases. This CDR3 has 15 residues. Germline-derived CDR1 and CDR2 are SGHRS and YFSETQ. Trimming removed 4 bases from V and 6 bases from J; junction bases left unmatched: 8. This chain's CDR3 is CASSITGGASQPQHF. The CDR3 nucleotides read TGCGCCAGCAGCATAACAGGGGGCGCGAGTCAGCCCCAGCATTTT.

This clonotype has more than one count but fewer than ten. The V call is TRBV5-1, the J call TRBJ2-7, with a tentative D call TRBD1 (5 bases). The germline gives CDR1 SGHRS, CDR2 YFSETQ. The CDR3 runs 13 residues. The V end was cut by 4 bases, the J end by 2 bases, with 10 bases between. Here the CDR3 reads CASSPRQTYEQYF. The CDR3 DNA sequence: TGCGCCAGCAGCCCGAGACAGACCTACGAGCAGTACTTC.

This clonotype turned up a few times. The chain recombines TRBV5-4 with TRBJ2-4; 7 nucleotides line up with TRBD1. V shed 0 bases, J shed 7 bases, and the junction held 4 bases outside the gene matches. The length of the CDR3 is 14 residues. CDR1 and CDR2 (germline): SGHNT, YYREEE (reference sequence). CDR3 nucleotide sequence: TGTGCCAGCAGCTTGGCCGACAGGGTTAACATTCAGTACTTC. Translating it yields CASSLADRVNIQYF.

The chain combines TRBV29-1 with TRBJ2-2, with no clear D. CDR3 length: 13 residues. Germline V gives CDR1 SQVTM, CDR2 ANQGSEA. V was clipped by 5 bases and J by 0 bases, with 7 bases between them. The DNA for the CDR3 is TGCAGCGTTCTAGATCCGAACACCGGGGAGCTGTTTTTT. It specifies CSVLDPNTGELFF.

The rearrangement joins TRBV3-1 to TRBJ1-2; possible D gene TRBD1, 5 bases. The CDR3 is 19 residues long. From germline, CDR1 is LGHDT and CDR2 YNNKEL (reference sequence). V lost 6 bases and J lost 5, with 31 bases in between. As DNA, the CDR3 is TGTGCCAGCAGACACTCCGCGCTGGGGCCCGTTCGGGGGTTGTATGGCTACACCTTC. Translation: CASRHSALGPVRGLYGYTF.

The chain uses TRBV20-1 and TRBJ2-7; possibly TRBD2 for D (6 bases). This CDR3 contains 18 residues. Deletions cut 0 bases from V and 0 bases from J, with 21 bases between. Germline V gene data show CDR1 as DFQATT and CDR2 as SNEGSKA (reference sequence). This CDR3 is CSARDLIPSGLSSYEQYF. The CDR3 DNA is TGCAGTGCTAGAGATTTGATACCCAGCGGGTTGAGCTCCTACGAGCAGTACTTC.

The genes are TRBV5-4 and TRBJ2-7; 10 nucleotides match TRBD2. Germline CDR1 SGHNT, CDR2 YYREEE (reference sequence). The CDR3 totals 14 residues. Trimming removed 3 bases from V and 5 bases from J; junction bases left unmatched: 5. The CDR3 coding sequence is TGTGCCAGCAGCTGGGGGGGACTAGCGAACGAGCAGTACTTC. Its translation: CASSWGGLANEQYF.

The chain couples TRBV11-2 to TRBJ2-7, with 8 bases aligning to TRBD2. J gave up 4 bases and V 5 bases, and 10 bases lay outside the gene matches. Per germline, CDR1 SGHAT and CDR2 FQNNGV. This CDR3 is built from 15 residues. This CDR3 reads CASSPGLEVGYEQYF. CDR3 nucleotide sequence: TGTGCCAGCAGCCCGGGACTAGAAGTTGGGTACGAGCAGTACTTC.

The CDR3 coding sequence is TGTGCCACCCACAGGGGGCGAGGAGAAAAACTGTTTTTT. It yields the protein CATHRGRGEKLFF. V gene TRBV12-3 or TRBV12-4 combines with J gene TRBJ1-4; TRBD1 matches 9 bases. V gave up 10 bases and J gave up 8 bases; unmatched junction bases: 8. The CDR3 totals 13 residues.

The rearrangement links TRBV12-3 or TRBV12-4 to TRBJ2-1, with 7 bases identical to TRBD2. The ends lost 10 bases at V and 8 bases at J; junction bases unmatched: 17. The CDR3 runs 15 residues. The CDR3: CATLGGVGGKDEQFF. The DNA for the CDR3 is TGTGCCACCCTGGGTGGTGTGGGAGGGAAGGATGAGCAGTTCTTC.

This chain joins TRBV19 and TRBJ2-7, with TRBD1 as a possible D gene (5 bases). From germline, CDR1 is LNHDA and CDR2 SQIVND (reference sequence). The CDR3 extends over 13 amino acids. The V end was cut by 2 bases, the J end by 5 bases, with 10 bases between. CDR3 region: CASSIPGQHEQYF. CDR3 coding DNA: TGTGCCAGTAGTATACCAGGGCAGCACGAGCAGTACTTC.

This clonotype was seen only a few times. The V and J genes are TRBV5-1 and TRBJ2-3, with a weak D call TRBD2 (6 bases). Trimming removed 8 bases from V and 1 base from J, with 17 bases in between. Germline V gene sequence: CDR1 SGHRS, CDR2 YFSETQ. The CDR3 spans 15 residues. This CDR3 reads CARVRRARGTDTQYF. CDR3 in DNA: TGCGCCAGGGTGCGGAGGGCGCGGGGCACAGATACGCAGTATTTT.

This clonotype was seen a handful of times. The V gene is TRBV20-1, the J gene TRBJ2-3; D remains ambiguous. The germline gives CDR1 DFQATT, CDR2 SNEGSKA (reference sequence). CDR3 length: 16 amino acids. The V end was cut by 0 bases, the J end by 2 bases, with 15 bases between. The CDR3 spells CSARDQGRRYTDTQYF. The CDR3 DNA reads as TGCAGTGCTAGAGATCAAGGCAGGCGCTACACAGATACGCAGTATTTT.